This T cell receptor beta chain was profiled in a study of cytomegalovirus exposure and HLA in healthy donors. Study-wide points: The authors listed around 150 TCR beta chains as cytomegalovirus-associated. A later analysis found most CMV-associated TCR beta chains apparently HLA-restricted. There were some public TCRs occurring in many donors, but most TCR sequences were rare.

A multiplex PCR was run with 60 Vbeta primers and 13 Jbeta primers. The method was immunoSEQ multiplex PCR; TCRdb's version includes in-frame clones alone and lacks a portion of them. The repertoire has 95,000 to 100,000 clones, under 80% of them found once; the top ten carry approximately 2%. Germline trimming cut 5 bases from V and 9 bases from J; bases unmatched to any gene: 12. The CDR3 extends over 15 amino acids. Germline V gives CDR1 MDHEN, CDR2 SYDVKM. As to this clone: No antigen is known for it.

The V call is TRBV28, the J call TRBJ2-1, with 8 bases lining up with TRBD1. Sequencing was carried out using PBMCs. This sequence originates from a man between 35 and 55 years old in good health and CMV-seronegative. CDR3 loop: CASSPRTGKAGEQFF. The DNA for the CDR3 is TGTGCCAGCAGTCCGCGGACAGGGAAGGCGGGTGAGCAGTTCTTC.